This T cell receptor beta chain comes out of a study of cytomegalovirus exposure and HLA in healthy donors. Overall study findings and caveats: Diagnosis of cytomegalovirus status made by the classifier reportedly showed high specificity and sensitivity. According to the study, roughly 160 TCR beta chains were cytomegalovirus-associated.

Researchers ran the PCR with 60 Vbeta and 13 Jbeta primers. The protocol was immunoSEQ multiplex PCR, while the TCRdb copy is restricted to in-frame clones and leaves out a portion. The sample yields roughly 150,000 clones, 65% to 80% seen once. About this clone: Antigen unknown.

The germline V gene encodes CDR1 LNHDA and CDR2 SQIVND (reference sequence). This CDR3 region has 14 residues. V lost 9 bases, J lost 2 bases, and 7 bases stayed unmatched. Material for sequencing was PBMCs. V and J are TRBV19 and TRBJ1-1, with 9 bases matching TRBD1. The sequence was collected from a middle-aged woman in good health and CMV-seronegative. The CDR3 region is CASENRGLNTEAFF. The DNA for the CDR3 is TGTGCCAGCGAGAACAGGGGGCTTAACACTGAAGCTTTCTTT.